These T cell receptor beta chains were read from a single sample in a study of blood T cell repertoires in COVID-19. Measured with immunoSEQ multiplex PCR; TCRdb has only the in-frame clones, and not every one. In the table there are more than 200,000 clones, about 88% of which are singletons. The sequenced sample consisted of peripheral blood. These receptor sequences come from a woman aged 55 to 70 with COVID-19, enrolled during active disease. CDR3s include the opening cysteine and the closing phenylalanine or tryptophan. The order of the fields is V gene, D gene, J gene, clone size, CDR3 length, CDR3 protein, CDR3 DNA. A D gene is named only where the DNA matches it firmly. Not all rows give a size; the values are once, few, many and, for expanded clones, a class.

TRBV30,NA,TRBJ1-2,NA,14,CAWSGEWGLRGYTF,TGTGCCTGGAGTGGTGAATGGGGGCTAAGAGGCTACACCTTC
TRBV11-2,NA,TRBJ1-1,few,14,CASSPWGSNTEAFF,TGTGCCAGCAGCCCGTGGGGCAGTAACACTGAAGCTTTCTTT
TRBV7-8,NA,TRBJ1-4,NA,15,CASSPQTDLREKLFF,TGTGCCAGCAGCCCCCAGACAGACCTTAGAGAAAAACTGTTTTTT
TRBV20-1,NA,TRBJ1-6,NA,13,CSASETGGSPLHF,TGCAGTGCTAGTGAGACGGGCGGGTCACCCCTCCACTTT
TRBV28,TRBD2,TRBJ2-1,once,15,CASSSSREGRNEQFF,TGTGCCAGCAGTTCCTCACGGGAGGGCCGAAATGAGCAGTTCTTC
TRBV7-9,TRBD1,TRBJ1-1,NA,17,CASSLRGAWDSLTEAFF,TGTGCCAGCAGCCTAAGGGGGGCGTGGGACAGTCTCACTGAAGCTTTCTTT
TRBV24-1,TRBD2,TRBJ2-2,NA,19,CATSDWGRTSGRRAGELFF,TGTGCCACCAGTGATTGGGGAAGGACTAGCGGGAGGAGGGCCGGGGAGCTGTTTTTT
TRBV5-4,NA,TRBJ1-1,NA,15,CASSLDSLMNTEAFF,TGTGCCAGCAGCTTGGACTCCCTCATGAACACTGAAGCTTTCTTT
TRBV5-1,TRBD1,TRBJ2-3,few,14,CASSPRTGRDTQYF,TGCGCCAGCAGCCCTAGGACAGGGAGGGATACGCAGTATTTT
TRBV6-2/TRBV6-3,TRBD1,TRBJ1-6,few,16,CASSYSTITGEKPLHF,TGTGCCAGCAGTTACTCGACTATAACAGGGGAAAAACCCCTCCACTTT
TRBV2,NA,TRBJ1-1,NA,14,CASSEALSGTEAFF,TGTGCCAGCAGTGAAGCGCTCTCCGGCACTGAAGCTTTCTTT
TRBV6-5,NA,TRBJ2-1,NA,13,CASSTFGASEQFF,TGTGCCAGCAGTACCTTTGGGGCGAGTGAGCAGTTCTTC